The T cell receptor beta chain under discussion was sequenced for a study of blood T cell repertoires in COVID-19 (TCRdb year 2020). Study-wide context: Collaborator samples came from the United States, Italy and Spain and covered acute and convalescent phases of COVID-19. Where available, HLA class I and class II types were taken from metadata supplied by the sample provider and were not determined by assay-based typing. The sample metadata nearly always contained a de-identified subject ID, COVID-19 status, age in years and sex. Subjects who had been exposed to COVID-19, were actively infected with it, or had recovered from it provided the deeply sampled blood TCRbeta repertoires that made up the dataset. The material from the prospective study consisted of cDNA or gDNA derived from T cells, B-cell-depleted T cells, or PBMCs. The repertoires were released in a freely available public database intended as a resource for research on the immune response to SARS-CoV-2. Samples came from the ongoing ImmuneRACE study (first 160 participants) plus 1,254 subjects from 6 global collaborators. Study-level results and caveats: The amount of clinical and demographic metadata varied by source and participant and was provided uncurated.

About this clone: Its antigen is still unknown. No quality values exist for individual bases; no much larger clone is one base distant.

The immunoSEQ Assay, a bias-controlled multiplex PCR, was used to amplify TCRbeta CDR3 regions from genomic DNA. The study's own analysis went as follows. The number of nucleated cells in each sample was estimated from the amplification of reference gene primers within the assay. To quantify the absolute abundance of each unique TCRbeta CDR3 rearrangement, sequence reads were collapsed and filtered. For each sample, productive Simpson clonality was calculated as the square root of Simpson's diversity index across productive rearrangements. TCRdb retrieved this table from immuneACCESS and kept in-frame rearrangements only. Not all clones are present; in checked studies, unresolved V genes account for under half, and no reason is known for the remainder. The V and J calls and clone size come from that table; D and trimming were worked out from the DNA. For this sample the table gives about 290,000 clones, of which around 85% were detected only once. Clones ranked in the top ten supply 4% to 5% of the sample.

Collaborating institutions collected whole blood in K2EDTA tubes following their own protocols. For TCRbeta analysis, collaborators shipped samples as frozen whole blood, isolated PBMCs, or DNA extracted from either of those sample types. The sample consisted of peripheral blood. The clonotype comes from a woman between 50 and 59 years old with active or convalescent COVID-19.

The CDR3 protein: CASSGTANEQFF. The nucleotide sequence reads TGTGCCAGCAGCGGGACTGCCAATGAGCAGTTCTTC. The chain is assembled from TRBV5-8 and TRBJ2-1; 6 matching bases give a weak D call of TRBD2. The trim is 4 bases for V and 6 bases for J, with a gap of 8 bases between the germline ends. The CDR3 goes from the cysteine to the phenylalanine over 12 residues. The read is trimmed to its CDR3 DNA, 36 bases read in frame from base 1. CDR1 and CDR2 are drawn from the germline V gene: SGHTS, YDEGEE.